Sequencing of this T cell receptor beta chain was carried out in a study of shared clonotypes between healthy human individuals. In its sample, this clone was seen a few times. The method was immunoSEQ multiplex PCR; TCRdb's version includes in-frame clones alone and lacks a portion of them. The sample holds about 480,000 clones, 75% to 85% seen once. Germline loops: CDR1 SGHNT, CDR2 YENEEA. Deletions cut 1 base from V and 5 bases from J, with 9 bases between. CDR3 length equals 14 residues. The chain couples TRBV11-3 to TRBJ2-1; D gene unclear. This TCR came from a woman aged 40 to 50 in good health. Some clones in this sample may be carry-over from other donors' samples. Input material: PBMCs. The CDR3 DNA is TGTGCCAGCAGCTTAGGTCGGGTGAACAATGAGCAGTTCTTC. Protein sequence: CASSLGRVNNEQFF.